These T cell receptor beta chains were read from a single sample in a study of blood T cell repertoires in COVID-19. The data were produced by immunoSEQ multiplex PCR, yet TCRdb's version contains in-frame clones alone and is incomplete. The data contain some 290,000 clones, approximately 86% of them singletons. Sequencing was done on a sample of peripheral blood. Receptors originate from a man in his late teens or twenties with active or convalescent COVID-19. CDR3s include the opening cysteine and the closing phenylalanine or tryptophan.

V gene	J gene	CDR3 protein
TRBV28	TRBJ1-2	CASSPQTGAEGYTF
TRBV5-1	TRBJ1-1	CASSFAQGVNTEAFF
TRBV18	TRBJ2-1	CASSPSGDTYNEQFF
TRBV19	TRBJ1-5	CASSIAHVGRGVQNQPQHF
TRBV2	TRBJ2-7	CASRNPGQGGEQYF
TRBV28	TRBJ2-7	CASRPSGTGYEQYF
TRBV27	TRBJ1-1	CASSFRTGGNTEAFF
TRBV6-5	TRBJ2-3	CASRVTGSSTDTQYF
TRBV28	TRBJ1-2	CASSSQALHGYTF
TRBV6-5	TRBJ1-5	CASSTRAGQPQHF
TRBV5-1	TRBJ2-5	CASSGTGGETQYF
TRBV3-1/TRBV3-2	TRBJ1-2	CATRDRGYGYTF
TRBV28	TRBJ1-2	CASSLVAGGKNYGYTF
TRBV5-1	TRBJ2-2	CASSPDRSSTGELFF
TRBV24-1	TRBJ1-5	CATSSGGRNQPQHF
TRBV30	TRBJ1-5	CAWNRGPNQPQHF
TRBV7-3	TRBJ2-5	CASSVGLQETQYF
TRBV27	TRBJ2-1	CASSTRLSYNEQFF
TRBV18	TRBJ1-1	CASSPVSRIEAFF
TRBV10-3	TRBJ2-4	CAIRPGQGAPTAKNIQYF
TRBV3-1/TRBV3-2	TRBJ1-3	CASSQDGDYRNTIYF
TRBV5-1	TRBJ1-4	CASSLDGDEKLFF
TRBV24-1	TRBJ2-7	CATSDSGTGVYEQYF
TRBV9	TRBJ1-5	CASTLAGRHQPQHF
TRBV7-3	TRBJ2-3	CASSSLAGVGYTQYF
TRBV18	TRBJ1-4	CASSAGTAGTNEKLFF
TRBV2	TRBJ1-5	CASNPGGNQPQHF
TRBV30	TRBJ1-5	CAWSVGAQPQHF
TRBV6-4	TRBJ1-2	CASSDGREGSYGYTF
TRBV6-2/TRBV6-3	TRBJ2-7	CASSRWSGEQYF
TRBV9	TRBJ2-1	CASSPSGVHEQFF
TRBV6-6	TRBJ2-3	CASSYSQITDTQYF
TRBV5-1	TRBJ2-7	CASRPTGFYEQYF
TRBV28	TRBJ2-7	CASSLIIGGHNSRYEQYF
TRBV7-9	TRBJ2-3	CASSWTSGRRLWADTQYF
TRBV5-1	TRBJ2-7	CASSLGDRAAEQYF
TRBV4-3	TRBJ1-2	CASSQNPRDRGDGYTF
TRBV11-2	TRBJ2-2	CASSVGLAGYTGELFF
TRBV28	TRBJ1-4	CASSFNGFREKLFF